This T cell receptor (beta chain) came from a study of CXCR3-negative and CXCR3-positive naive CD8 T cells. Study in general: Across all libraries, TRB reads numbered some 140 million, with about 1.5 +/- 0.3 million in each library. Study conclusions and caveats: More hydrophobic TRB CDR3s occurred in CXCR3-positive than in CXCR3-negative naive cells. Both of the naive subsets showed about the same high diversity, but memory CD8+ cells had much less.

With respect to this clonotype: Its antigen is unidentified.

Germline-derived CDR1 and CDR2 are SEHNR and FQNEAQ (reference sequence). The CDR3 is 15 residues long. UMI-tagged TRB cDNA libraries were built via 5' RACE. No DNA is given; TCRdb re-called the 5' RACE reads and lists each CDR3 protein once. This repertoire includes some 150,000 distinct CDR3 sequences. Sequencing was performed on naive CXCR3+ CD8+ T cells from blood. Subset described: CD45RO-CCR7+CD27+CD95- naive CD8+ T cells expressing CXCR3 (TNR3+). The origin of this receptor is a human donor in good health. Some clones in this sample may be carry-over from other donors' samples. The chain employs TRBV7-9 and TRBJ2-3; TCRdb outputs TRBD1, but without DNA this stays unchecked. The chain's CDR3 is CASSPPGGDADTQYF.